The 27 T cell receptor beta chains below all came from one sample that was sequenced in a study of blood T cell repertoires in COVID-19. Generated by immunoSEQ multiplex PCR, the TCRdb table keeps only in-frame clones and is missing some. This table has around 57,000 clones, 90% appearing once. Material: peripheral blood. Receptors were obtained from a man between 50 and 59 years old with acute or convalescent COVID-19.

The rearrangement joins TRBV11-2 to TRBJ1-2; D perhaps matches TRBD1 (6 bases). CDR1 is SGHAT, CDR2 FQNNGV, per germline. The CDR3 runs 13 residues. V was clipped by 6 bases and J by 8 bases, with 16 bases between them. The CDR3 protein is CASRASRGEGYTF. CDR3 nucleotide sequence: TGTGCCAGCAGGGCATCCAGGGGAGAGGGCTACACCTTC.

The chain employs TRBV7-9 and TRBJ2-3, with 10 bases fitting TRBD1. Germline values: CDR1 SEHNR, CDR2 FQNEAQ (reference sequence). The junction had 13 bases not matched to a gene; V was cut back by 5 bases and J by 8 bases. The CDR3 covers 16 residues. Written as DNA, the CDR3 is TGTGCCAGCAGCCAATTTTCGGACAGGGGGAAGGGTACGCAGTATTTT. This translates into CASSQFSDRGKGTQYF.

The chain uses TRBV7-8 and TRBJ2-1; 12 bases align to TRBD2. Germline V CDR1 and CDR2: SGHVS, FQNEAQ. V dropped 7 bases and J dropped 6; count of bases not matched to a gene: 19. This CDR3 has 19 amino acids. CDR3 amino acids: CASNLYLAGGTRGGNEQFF. CDR3 DNA: TGTGCCAGCAACCTTTACCTAGCGGGAGGGACCAGGGGGGGCAATGAGCAGTTCTTC.

The rearrangement uses TRBV10-3 and TRBJ1-1, with D perhaps matching TRBD1 (5 bases). The CDR3 loop spans 13 amino acids. Germline V gives CDR1 ENHRY, CDR2 SYGVKD. The germline V and J ends were trimmed by 6 bases and 0 bases, with 8 bases remaining between them. CDR3 loop: CAISRELNTEAFF. Here the CDR3 DNA reads TGTGCCATCAGCAGGGAACTGAACACTGAAGCTTTCTTT.

The chain uses TRBV6-5 and TRBJ1-6, with TRBD1 matching 7 bases. The CDR3 loop spans 14 amino acids. Losses at the gene ends were 8 bases for V and 9 bases for J; bases not matched to a gene: 10. Germline V gene sequence: CDR1 MNHEY, CDR2 SVGAGI. CDR3 bases: TGTGCCAGCCAGGACAGGCCTAGGAGTTCACCCCTCCACTTT. It specifies CASQDRPRSSPLHF.

The rearrangement uses TRBV29-1 and TRBJ1-1; 7 bases fit TRBD1. Losses at the gene ends were 3 bases for V and 0 bases for J; bases not matched to a gene: 4. CDR1 and CDR2 from the germline V gene are SQVTM and ANQGSEA. There are 14 residues in the CDR3. CDR3 residues: CSVDRTGVNTEAFF. As DNA, the CDR3 is TGCAGCGTTGACCGGACAGGAGTGAACACTGAAGCTTTCTTT.

V and J are TRBV14 and TRBJ2-1; 8 nucleotides agree with TRBD1. CDR1 is SGHDN and CDR2 is FVKESK in the germline V gene. This CDR3 region has 14 residues. V was pared by 5 bases and J by 4 bases, with 4 bases of the junction left unmatched. The CDR3 spells CASSDRGPYNEQFF. The CDR3 DNA is TGTGCCAGCAGCGACAGGGGCCCGTACAATGAGCAGTTCTTC.

This clone came up a few times. The chain employs TRBV2 and TRBJ1-1; weak D call: TRBD1 (6 bases). Germline-derived CDR1 and CDR2 are SNHLY and FYNNEI. The CDR3 extends over 15 amino acids. Trimming stripped 5 bases from V and 0 bases from J, with 13 bases between. The chain's CDR3 is CASSSITGLNTEAFF. For the CDR3, the DNA is TGTGCCAGCAGTTCTATAACAGGGTTGAACACTGAAGCTTTCTTT.

This clone was seen a handful of times. The chain couples TRBV27 to TRBJ1-3; 10 bases are shared with TRBD1. Germline V CDR1 and CDR2: MNHEY, SMNVEV (reference sequence). J lost 4 bases, V lost 5 bases, and 11 bases had no gene match. The CDR3 contains 17 residues. The CDR3 reads CASSAITGTGVGNTIYF. The CDR3 bases are TGTGCCAGCAGTGCCATCACCGGGACAGGGGTCGGAAACACCATATATTTT.

This chain joins TRBV5-1 and TRBJ1-1, with 9 bases identical to TRBD1. This CDR3 has 14 amino acids. V was pared by 3 bases and J by 3 bases, with 3 bases of the junction left unmatched. Germline V gene lookup returns CDR1 SGHRS and CDR2 YFSETQ. As DNA, the CDR3 is TGCGCCAGCAGCTCACAGGGGGCCCACACTGAAGCTTTCTTT. It translates to CASSSQGAHTEAFF.

The genes are TRBV4-2 and TRBJ2-3, with TRBD2 matching over 11 bases. The J segment lost 4 bases and the V segment lost 3 bases, leaving 6 bases of the junction unmatched. Looked up from germline, CDR1 is LGHNA and CDR2 is YNFKEQ. There are 16 residues in the CDR3. CDR3 sequence (DNA): TGTGCCAGCAGCCATACCACTAGCGGGGGTGCAGATACGCAGTATTTT. It specifies CASSHTTSGGADTQYF.

The rearrangement joins TRBV21-1 to TRBJ1-5. TRBV21-1 is annotated as a pseudogene. The CDR3 runs 15 residues. This chain's CDR3 is CASSPGAGYNQPQHF. The CDR3, as DNA: TGTGCCAGCAGCCCCGGAGCGGGTTACAATCAGCCCCAGCATTTT.

This chain connects TRBV7-9 to TRBJ2-5, with TRBD2 as a possible D gene (5 bases). The germline V gene has CDR1 SEHNR and CDR2 FQNEAQ (reference sequence). The V and J ends lost 5 bases and 5 bases respectively, with 9 bases between them. CDR3 size: 12 residues. CDR3 DNA: TGTGCCAGCAGCCCGGGGTGGGAGACCCAGTACTTC. Amino acids: CASSPGWETQYF.

The chain is built from TRBV6-5 and TRBJ1-1, with a weak D call TRBD1 (5 bases). Germline CDR1 and CDR2: MNHEY and SVGAGI. The CDR3 extends over 14 amino acids. The ends were cut back, 2 bases at V and 1 base at J, with 8 bases in the middle. The DNA for the CDR3 is TGTGCCAGCAGTTACATGGGGCGGAACACTGAAGCTTTCTTT. Its protein is CASSYMGRNTEAFF.

The chain couples TRBV4-3 to TRBJ1-2; D uncertain. V gave up 5 bases and J gave up 0 bases, with 7 bases separating them. The germline CDR1 and CDR2 sequences are LGHNA and YSLEER. This CDR3 comprises 13 residues. CDR3 sequence: CASSSLANYGYTF. The CDR3 nucleotides are TGCGCCAGCAGCTCATTAGCTAACTATGGCTACACCTTC.

The V call is TRBV5-1, the J call TRBJ2-7, with D perhaps matching TRBD2 (5 bases). CDR3 size: 11 residues. The germline V gene has CDR1 SGHRS and CDR2 YFSETQ. V lost 4 bases and J 3 bases, leaving 5 bases between the germline ends. The CDR3 sequence is CASSGGYEQYF. Written as DNA, the CDR3 is TGCGCCAGCAGCGGAGGCTACGAGCAGTACTTC. Together with reference TRBV5-1 and TRBJ2-7, the CDR3 gives the full variable domain: KAGVTQTPRYLIKTRGQQVTLSCSPISGHRSVSWYQQTPGQGLQFLFEYFSETQRNKGNFPGRFSGRQFSNSRSEMNVSTLELGDSALYLCASSGGYEQYFGPGTRLTVT.

This chain joins TRBV19 and TRBJ2-2, with 9 nucleotides matching TRBD2. Germline loops: CDR1 LNHDA, CDR2 SQIVND (reference sequence). V lost 7 bases to trimming and J lost 1 base; unmatched junction nucleotides: 4. This CDR3 comprises 15 residues. The CDR3 spells CASTATSGNTGELFF. Here the CDR3 DNA reads TGTGCCAGTACGGCGACTAGCGGGAACACCGGGGAGCTGTTTTTT.

The chain links TRBV7-9 to TRBJ2-7; no clear D. The germline CDR1 and CDR2 sequences are SEHNR and FQNEAQ (reference sequence). The CDR3 totals 13 residues. Deletions cut 1 base from V and 6 bases from J, with 10 bases between. The CDR3 bases are TGTGCCAGCAGCTTAGACGGCTACAGCGAGCAGTACTTC. Translation: CASSLDGYSEQYF.

The chain links TRBV11-2 to TRBJ2-1; possible D gene TRBD2, 7 bases. The germline gives CDR1 SGHAT, CDR2 FQNNGV. There are 16 residues in the CDR3. V dropped 1 base and J dropped 3 bases, with 13 bases sitting between them. In DNA, the CDR3 is TGTGCCAGCAGCTTAGCGGGAGGAGGGGGCTACAATGAGCAGTTCTTC. The encoded protein is CASSLAGGGGYNEQFF.

V is TRBV11-2 and J is TRBJ2-4; 9 bases match TRBD2. CDR3 size: 14 residues. Trimming removed 2 bases from V and 5 bases from J; junction bases left unmatched: 1. Germline CDR1 SGHAT, CDR2 FQNNGV. DNA of the CDR3: TGTGCCAGCAGCTTAAGACTAGCGGAAAACATTCAGTACTTC. Residues: CASSLRLAENIQYF. Supplemented by reference TRBV11-2 and TRBJ2-4, the full variable domain reads EAGVAQSPRYKIIEKRQSVAFWCNPISGHATLYWYQQILGQGPKLLIQFQNNGVVDDSQLPKDRFSAERLKGVDSTLKIQPAKLEDSAVYLCASSLRLAENIQYFGAGTRLSVL.

The CDR3 protein is CASSAREGRGPGNTIYF. The CDR3 DNA reads TGTGCCAGCAGTGCCCGGGAAGGTAGGGGGCCTGGAAACACCATATATTTT. The gene calls are TRBV9 and TRBJ1-3, with 7 bases fitting TRBD1. After removal of 5 bases from V and 2 bases from J, the junction contained 13 bases not matched to a gene. The CDR3 contains 17 residues. The V gene's germline CDR1 is SGDLS and CDR2 YYNGEE.

The gene calls are TRBV7-2 and TRBJ2-1, with TRBD2 as a possible D gene (5 bases). The V and J ends lost 3 bases and 7 bases respectively, with 10 bases between them. The CDR3 is 13 amino acids. Per germline, CDR1 SGHTA and CDR2 FQGNSA. The CDR3 loop is CASSLRGQNEQFF. DNA for the CDR3: TGTGCCAGCAGCTTGAGAGGGCAAAATGAGCAGTTCTTC.

In its sample, this clone was seen a few times. V is TRBV6-5 and J is TRBJ1-1; 7 positions match TRBD1. V lost 8 bases and J lost 0; bases outside the gene matches: 6. CDR1 is MNHEY and CDR2 is SVGAGI in the germline V gene. The CDR3 extends over 14 amino acids. The CDR3 sequence is CASGLGQLNTEAFF. The DNA of the CDR3 is TGTGCCAGCGGCTTGGGACAGTTGAACACTGAAGCTTTCTTT.

This chain joins TRBV11-3 and TRBJ2-7; D is unresolved. Germline values: CDR1 SGHNT, CDR2 YENEEA. The CDR3 is 12 amino acids. V dropped 5 bases and J dropped 4 bases, with 9 bases sitting between them. The CDR3 DNA is TGTGCCAGCAGCCTCAACTATTACGAGCAGTACTTC. This sequence encodes CASSLNYYEQYF.

The chain recombines TRBV3-1 (or the pseudogene TRBV3-2) with TRBJ1-5, with 7 positions matching TRBD1. Trimming at V came to 3 bases and at J to 9 bases, leaving 8 bases not matched to a gene. The CDR3 is 14 residues long. CDR1 and CDR2 (germline): LGHDT, YNNKEL (reference sequence). The CDR3 reads CASSQGGGDRPQHF. CDR3 DNA sequence: TGTGCCAGCAGCCAGGGCGGGGGGGACAGGCCCCAGCATTTT.

The chain joins TRBV19 to TRBJ2-1; 9 bases line up with TRBD2. This CDR3 has 17 amino acids. After removal of 1 base from V and 8 bases from J, the junction contained 12 bases not matched to a gene. Germline V gene sequence: CDR1 LNHDA, CDR2 SQIVND (reference sequence). The CDR3 nucleotides are TGTGCCAGTAGTATAGGAGGTAGCGGGAGTGGGTGGGATGAGCAGTTCTTC. Translating it yields CASSIGGSGSGWDEQFF.

This chain joins TRBV4-3 and TRBJ2-1; tentative D call: TRBD2 (6 bases). V lost 4 bases and J lost 7, with 17 bases in between. The V gene's germline CDR1 is LGHNA and CDR2 YSLEER. The CDR3 has 15 residues. The CDR3 DNA reads as TGCGCCAGCAGCCTCTTACTAGCAATAAAAAATGAGCAGTTCTTC. It translates to CASSLLLAIKNEQFF.